The rows below give T cell receptor beta chains drawn from one sample of a study of T-cell memory formation after mild COVID-19. TCRdb fed the 5' RACE reads into MiXCR, producing one record per CDR3 protein. In the table there are 350,000 to 500,000 distinct CDR3 sequences, approximately 18% of which are singletons. The sample taken for sequencing was PBMCs or a T cell subset sorted from them (not recorded which). Source of these receptors: a young man who had mild COVID-19 (a few samples of this study predate the infection). Cell type and time point are not known. Both conserved end residues are part of each CDR3. Each record gives: CDR3 DNA, CDR3 protein, J gene, clone size, V gene, D gene. The D gene is left open where the match is weak. The size field is filled for only some rows; it gives once, few, many or a size class.

CDR3 DNA: TGCAGCGTTGAACCCCGACAGGGCTCGAATGAGCAGTTCTTC
CDR3 protein: CSVEPRQGSNEQFF
J gene: TRBJ2-1
clone size: many
V gene: TRBV29-1
D gene: TRBD1

CDR3 DNA: TGCGCCAGCAGCTTGTTGCGGGGAACTAGCACAGATACGCAGTATTTT
CDR3 protein: CASSLLRGTSTDTQYF
J gene: TRBJ2-3
clone size: few
V gene: TRBV5-1
D gene: NA

CDR3 DNA: TGTGCCAGCAGTGCGCAAGACTCACCCCTCAATGAGCAGTTCTTC
CDR3 protein: CASSAQDSPLNEQFF
J gene: TRBJ2-1
clone size: NA
V gene: TRBV6-4
D gene: NA

CDR3 DNA: TGTGCCAGCACGGGACAGGGAGGGAACACCGGGGAGCTGTTTTTT
CDR3 protein: CASTGQGGNTGELFF
J gene: TRBJ2-2
clone size: few
V gene: TRBV2
D gene: TRBD1

CDR3 DNA: TGTGCCAGCAGCCGTGCATCTGGAAACACCATATATTTT
CDR3 protein: CASSRASGNTIYF
J gene: TRBJ1-3
clone size: few
V gene: TRBV7-3
D gene: NA

CDR3 DNA: TGTGCCAGCAGTTACGGGGGCCACTATGGCTACACCTTC
CDR3 protein: CASSYGGHYGYTF
J gene: TRBJ1-2
clone size: NA
V gene: TRBV12-3/TRBV12-4
D gene: NA

CDR3 DNA: TGTGCCAGCAGCTTGTCCTCCGGGTCTTTCCCCCGCTATGGCTACACCTTC
CDR3 protein: CASSLSSGSFPRYGYTF
J gene: TRBJ1-2
clone size: NA
V gene: TRBV11-2
D gene: NA

CDR3 DNA: TGTGCCAGCAGCTTAGGAGGTAGCGGACTCACAGATACGCAGTATTTT
CDR3 protein: CASSLGGSGLTDTQYF
J gene: TRBJ2-3
clone size: NA
V gene: TRBV11-3
D gene: NA

CDR3 DNA: TGTGCCAGCAGCCCTACACAAGCAGGGGTTGGCTACACCTTC
CDR3 protein: CASSPTQAGVGYTF
J gene: TRBJ1-2
clone size: NA
V gene: TRBV11-2
D gene: NA

CDR3 DNA: TGTGCCACCAGTGATTTGGGGGATGAGCAGTTCTTC
CDR3 protein: CATSDLGDEQFF
J gene: TRBJ2-1
clone size: NA
V gene: TRBV24-1
D gene: NA

CDR3 DNA: TGTGCCAGCAGCCTGTTCCTAGCGGGTTCCTACAATGAGCAGTTCTTC
CDR3 protein: CASSLFLAGSYNEQFF
J gene: TRBJ2-1
clone size: NA
V gene: TRBV7-2
D gene: TRBD2

CDR3 DNA: TGTGCCAGCAGCTTGCAGGGGGCGAACTCTGGGGCCAACGTCCTGACTTTC
CDR3 protein: CASSLQGANSGANVLTF
J gene: TRBJ2-6
clone size: few
V gene: TRBV5-5
D gene: TRBD1

CDR3 DNA: TGTGCCAGCAGCTTCAGTAGCAGCGGCTACACCTTC
CDR3 protein: CASSFSSSGYTF
J gene: TRBJ1-2
clone size: few
V gene: TRBV7-9
D gene: NA

CDR3 DNA: TGCGCCAGCAGCCATGAGGGACAGGGCGGTGAGCAGTTCTTC
CDR3 protein: CASSHEGQGGEQFF
J gene: TRBJ2-1
clone size: NA
V gene: TRBV5-1
D gene: TRBD1

CDR3 DNA: TGCGCCAGCAGCCAAGGCCAGCGGAATGAAAAACTGTTTTTT
CDR3 protein: CASSQGQRNEKLFF
J gene: TRBJ1-4
clone size: few
V gene: TRBV4-3
D gene: NA

CDR3 DNA: TGTGCCAGCAGCTTAAACGCAGGGCTCACTGAAGCTTTCTTT
CDR3 protein: CASSLNAGLTEAFF
J gene: TRBJ1-1
clone size: NA
V gene: TRBV7-6
D gene: NA

CDR3 DNA: TGTGCCAGCAGTTCAATTAGCAGGGGTGGGGAGACCCAGTACTTC
CDR3 protein: CASSSISRGGETQYF
J gene: TRBJ2-5
clone size: NA
V gene: TRBV12-3/TRBV12-4
D gene: NA

CDR3 DNA: TGCGCCAGCAGCGTCATTGTGGGGGTTGGCAAAAACATTCAGTACTTC
CDR3 protein: CASSVIVGVGKNIQYF
J gene: TRBJ2-4
clone size: NA
V gene: TRBV5-1
D gene: NA

CDR3 DNA: TGTGCCAGCAGTTACATGAAGCGGAACACTGAAGCTTTCTTT
CDR3 protein: CASSYMKRNTEAFF
J gene: TRBJ1-1
clone size: NA
V gene: TRBV6-2/TRBV6-3
D gene: NA

CDR3 DNA: TGTGCCAGCAGCTACCCCAGCCTCACAGATACGCAGTATTTT
CDR3 protein: CASSYPSLTDTQYF
J gene: TRBJ2-3
clone size: NA
V gene: TRBV7-9
D gene: NA

CDR3 DNA: TGTGCCAGCAACCCCCAAGGCAGGTTAGGAGATACGCAGTATTTT
CDR3 protein: CASNPQGRLGDTQYF
J gene: TRBJ2-3
clone size: few
V gene: TRBV7-9
D gene: NA

CDR3 DNA: TGTGCCAGCAAGGGGCAGCCTGACTACGAGCAGTACTTC
CDR3 protein: CASKGQPDYEQYF
J gene: TRBJ2-7
clone size: few
V gene: TRBV7-9
D gene: NA

CDR3 DNA: TGTGCCACCAGCAGAGATCGTCCAGGGAACACTGAAGCTTTCTTT
CDR3 protein: CATSRDRPGNTEAFF
J gene: TRBJ1-1
clone size: few
V gene: TRBV15
D gene: NA

CDR3 DNA: TGTGCCAGCAACTACCTGGGCAAACAGACGTGGGGCTACACCTTC
CDR3 protein: CASNYLGKQTWGYTF
J gene: TRBJ1-2
clone size: NA
V gene: TRBV2
D gene: NA

CDR3 DNA: TGTGCCAGCAGGGACTTTGGGACCCAGTACTTC
CDR3 protein: CASRDFGTQYF
J gene: TRBJ2-5
clone size: NA
V gene: TRBV7-9
D gene: NA

CDR3 DNA: TGTGCCAGCAGCTTGGACCAACCGTTTGGCTACACCTTC
CDR3 protein: CASSLDQPFGYTF
J gene: TRBJ1-2
clone size: NA
V gene: TRBV5-5
D gene: NA

CDR3 DNA: TGTGCCACCAGTAGAAACTCGGGAGATACGCAGTATTTT
CDR3 protein: CATSRNSGDTQYF
J gene: TRBJ2-3
clone size: few
V gene: TRBV15
D gene: NA

CDR3 DNA: TGCGCCAGCAGCCACGACAGGGGGCTGGATGGCTACACCTTC
CDR3 protein: CASSHDRGLDGYTF
J gene: TRBJ1-2
clone size: few
V gene: TRBV4-1
D gene: TRBD1

CDR3 DNA: TGTGCCAGCAGCGAGGCCGGGCCCCCCTACAATGAGCAGTTCTTC
CDR3 protein: CASSEAGPPYNEQFF
J gene: TRBJ2-1
clone size: NA
V gene: TRBV11-2
D gene: NA

CDR3 DNA: TGTGCCAGCAGCTTAGAGACAGCCTACGAGCAGTACTTC
CDR3 protein: CASSLETAYEQYF
J gene: TRBJ2-7
clone size: many
V gene: TRBV7-6
D gene: NA

CDR3 DNA: TGTGCCAGCGGGCAGGGGGAGCAAGAGACCCAGTACTTC
CDR3 protein: CASGQGEQETQYF
J gene: TRBJ2-5
clone size: many
V gene: TRBV12-3/TRBV12-4
D gene: TRBD1

CDR3 DNA: TGTGCCAGCAGCCGTAGACAGTACGAGCAGTACTTC
CDR3 protein: CASSRRQYEQYF
J gene: TRBJ2-7
clone size: many
V gene: TRBV7-9
D gene: NA

CDR3 DNA: TGTGCCAGCAGCTTAAGCGGGGGCGCATCTGGGGCCAACGTCCTGACTTTC
CDR3 protein: CASSLSGGASGANVLTF
J gene: TRBJ2-6
clone size: NA
V gene: TRBV7-3
D gene: NA

CDR3 DNA: TGTGCCAGCAGTTTAATGGCAGGGACCGACTTTGGCTATGGCTACACCTTC
CDR3 protein: CASSLMAGTDFGYGYTF
J gene: TRBJ1-2
clone size: NA
V gene: TRBV7-2
D gene: NA

CDR3 DNA: TGCGCCAGCAGCCAAGAGGCGGGGGGCCAAGAGACCCAGTACTTC
CDR3 protein: CASSQEAGGQETQYF
J gene: TRBJ2-5
clone size: few
V gene: TRBV4-3
D gene: TRBD2

CDR3 DNA: TGTGCCAGCAGCCAAGACAGGGGGGTCTCTGGAAACACCATATATTTT
CDR3 protein: CASSQDRGVSGNTIYF
J gene: TRBJ1-3
clone size: few
V gene: TRBV4-2
D gene: TRBD1

CDR3 DNA: TGTGCCAGCAATAGGGGCTCTGGAAACACCATATATTTT
CDR3 protein: CASNRGSGNTIYF
J gene: TRBJ1-3
clone size: NA
V gene: TRBV12-3/TRBV12-4
D gene: NA

CDR3 DNA: TGTGCCTGGCGTGGGGCAGCCCAAGAGACCCAGTACTTC
CDR3 protein: CAWRGAAQETQYF
J gene: TRBJ2-5
clone size: NA
V gene: TRBV30
D gene: NA

CDR3 DNA: TGCAGTGCTAGAGATTCGGCAGGGAATGGCTACACCTTC
CDR3 protein: CSARDSAGNGYTF
J gene: TRBJ1-2
clone size: many
V gene: TRBV20-1
D gene: NA

CDR3 DNA: TGTGCCAGCAGTCGAAGCCTCGGGCGGGGGAACACTGAAGCTTTCTTT
CDR3 protein: CASSRSLGRGNTEAFF
J gene: TRBJ1-1
clone size: many
V gene: TRBV6-6
D gene: NA

CDR3 DNA: TGTGCCACCCGTACAGGGGTTAGGTACGAGCAGTACTTC
CDR3 protein: CATRTGVRYEQYF
J gene: TRBJ2-7
clone size: NA
V gene: TRBV6-5
D gene: TRBD1